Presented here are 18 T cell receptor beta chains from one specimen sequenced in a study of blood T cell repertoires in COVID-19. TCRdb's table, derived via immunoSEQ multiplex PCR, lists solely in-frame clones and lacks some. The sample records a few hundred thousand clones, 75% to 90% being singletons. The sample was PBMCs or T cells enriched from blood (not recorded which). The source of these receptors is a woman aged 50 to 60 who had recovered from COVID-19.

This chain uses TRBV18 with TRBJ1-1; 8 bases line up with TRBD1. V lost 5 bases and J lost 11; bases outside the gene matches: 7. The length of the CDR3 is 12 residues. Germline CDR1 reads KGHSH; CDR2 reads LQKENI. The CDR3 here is CASSLDRVGAFF. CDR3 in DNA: TGTGCCAGCTCATTGGACAGGGTGGGGGCTTTCTTT.

This CDR3 reads CASSLFGPNTEAFF. In nucleotides, the CDR3 is TGTGCCAGCAGCTTGTTTGGGCCGAACACTGAAGCTTTCTTT. The chain joins TRBV5-4 to TRBJ1-1; D remains unclear. Per the germline V gene, CDR1 is SGHNT and CDR2 is YYREEE (reference sequence). The V end lost 1 base, the J end lost 1 base, and 8 bases lay between the germline ends. The length of the CDR3 is 14 residues.

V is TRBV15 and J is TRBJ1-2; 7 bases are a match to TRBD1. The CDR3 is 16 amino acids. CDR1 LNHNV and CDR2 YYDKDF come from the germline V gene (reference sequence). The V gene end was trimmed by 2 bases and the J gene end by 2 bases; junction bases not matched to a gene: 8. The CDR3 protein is CATSRSPLQGNYGYTF. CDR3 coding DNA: TGTGCCACCAGCAGATCCCCCTTACAGGGGAACTATGGCTACACCTTC.

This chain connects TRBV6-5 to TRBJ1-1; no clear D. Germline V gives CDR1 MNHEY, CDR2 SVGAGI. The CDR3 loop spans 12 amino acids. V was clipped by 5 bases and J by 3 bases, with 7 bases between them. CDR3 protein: CASSRTHTEAFF. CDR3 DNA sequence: TGTGCCAGCAGTCGGACTCACACTGAAGCTTTCTTT.

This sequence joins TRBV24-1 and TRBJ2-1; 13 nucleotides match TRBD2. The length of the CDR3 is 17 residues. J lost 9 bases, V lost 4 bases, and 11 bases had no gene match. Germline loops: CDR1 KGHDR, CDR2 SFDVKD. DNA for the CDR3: TGTGCCACCAGTGAGTCCGGGACTAGCGGGGTACGGGGTGAGCAGTTCTTC. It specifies CATSESGTSGVRGEQFF.

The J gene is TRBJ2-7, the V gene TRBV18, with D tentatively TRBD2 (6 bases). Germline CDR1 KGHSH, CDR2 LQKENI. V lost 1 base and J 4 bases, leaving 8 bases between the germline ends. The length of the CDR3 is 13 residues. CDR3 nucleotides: TGTGCCAGCTCACCACTGGAGGGTTACGAGCAGTACTTC. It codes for CASSPLEGYEQYF.

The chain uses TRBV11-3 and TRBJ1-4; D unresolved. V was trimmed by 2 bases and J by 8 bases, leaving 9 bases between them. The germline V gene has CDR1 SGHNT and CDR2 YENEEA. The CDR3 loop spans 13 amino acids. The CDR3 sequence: CASSLIPGEKLFF. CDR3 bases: TGTGCCAGCAGCTTAATCCCCGGGGAAAAACTGTTTTTT.

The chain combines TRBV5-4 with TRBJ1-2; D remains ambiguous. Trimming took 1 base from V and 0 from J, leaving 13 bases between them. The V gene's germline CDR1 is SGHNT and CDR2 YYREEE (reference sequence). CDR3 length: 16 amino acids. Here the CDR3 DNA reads TGTGCCAGCAGCTTGAGAGGTGCGCCTTCTAACTATGGCTACACCTTC. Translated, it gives CASSLRGAPSNYGYTF.

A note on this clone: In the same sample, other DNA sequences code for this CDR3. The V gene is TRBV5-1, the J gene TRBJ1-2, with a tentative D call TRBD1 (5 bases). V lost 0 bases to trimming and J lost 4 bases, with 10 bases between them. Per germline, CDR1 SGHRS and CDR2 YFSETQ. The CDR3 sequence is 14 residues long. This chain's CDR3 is CASSLAGGTYGYTF. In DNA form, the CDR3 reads TGCGCCAGCAGCTTGGCCGGGGGGACCTATGGCTACACCTTC.

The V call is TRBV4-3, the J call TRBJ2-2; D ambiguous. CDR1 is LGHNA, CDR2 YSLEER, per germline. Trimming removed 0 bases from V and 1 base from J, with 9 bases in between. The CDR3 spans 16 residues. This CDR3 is CASSQDTLLNTGELFF. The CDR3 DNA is TGCGCCAGCAGCCAAGATACCCTACTGAACACCGGGGAGCTGTTTTTT.

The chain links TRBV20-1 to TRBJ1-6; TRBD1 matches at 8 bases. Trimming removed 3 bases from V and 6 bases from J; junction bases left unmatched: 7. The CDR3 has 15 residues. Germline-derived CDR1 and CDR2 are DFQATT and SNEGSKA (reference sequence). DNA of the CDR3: TGCAGTGCTAGTAGGCAGGGGGCAAGTAATTCACCCCTCCACTTT. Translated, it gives CSASRQGASNSPLHF.

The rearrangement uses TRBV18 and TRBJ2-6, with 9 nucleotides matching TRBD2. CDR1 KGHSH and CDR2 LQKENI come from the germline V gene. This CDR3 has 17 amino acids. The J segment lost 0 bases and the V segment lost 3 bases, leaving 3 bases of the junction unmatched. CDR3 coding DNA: TGTGCCAGCTCACCCTCTAGCGGGAACTCTGGGGCCAACGTCCTGACTTTC. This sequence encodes CASSPSSGNSGANVLTF.

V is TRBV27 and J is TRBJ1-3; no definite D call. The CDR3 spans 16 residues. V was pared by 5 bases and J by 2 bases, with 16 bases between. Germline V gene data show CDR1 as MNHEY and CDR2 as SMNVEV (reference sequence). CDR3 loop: CASSTGLLGTGNTIYF. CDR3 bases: TGTGCCAGCAGTACCGGACTTCTGGGGACTGGAAACACCATATATTTT.

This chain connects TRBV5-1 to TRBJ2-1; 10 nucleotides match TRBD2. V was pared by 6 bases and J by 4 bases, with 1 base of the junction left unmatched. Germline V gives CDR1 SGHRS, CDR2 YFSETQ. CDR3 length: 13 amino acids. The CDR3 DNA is TGCGCCAGCACGACTAGCGGGTACAATGAGCAGTTCTTC. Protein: CASTTSGYNEQFF.

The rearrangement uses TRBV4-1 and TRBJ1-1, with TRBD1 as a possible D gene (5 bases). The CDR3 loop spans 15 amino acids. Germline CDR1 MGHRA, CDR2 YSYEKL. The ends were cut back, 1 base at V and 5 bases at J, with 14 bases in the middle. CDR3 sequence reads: CASSQVAGRGTEAFF. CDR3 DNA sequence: TGCGCCAGCAGCCAAGTCGCGGGGCGTGGGACTGAAGCTTTCTTT.

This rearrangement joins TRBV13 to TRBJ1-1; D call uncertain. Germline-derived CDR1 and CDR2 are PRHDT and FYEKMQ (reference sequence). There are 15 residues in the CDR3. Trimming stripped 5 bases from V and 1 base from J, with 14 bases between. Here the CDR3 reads CASSPRRVGNTEAFF. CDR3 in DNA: TGTGCCAGCAGCCCTCGCCGGGTGGGGAACACTGAAGCTTTCTTT.

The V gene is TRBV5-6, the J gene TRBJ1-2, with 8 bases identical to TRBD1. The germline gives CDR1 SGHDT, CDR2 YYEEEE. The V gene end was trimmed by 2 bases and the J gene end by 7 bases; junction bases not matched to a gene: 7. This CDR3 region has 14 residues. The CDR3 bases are TGTGCCAGCAGCTTACCCGGGGACAGGCGTGGCTACACCTTC. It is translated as CASSLPGDRRGYTF.

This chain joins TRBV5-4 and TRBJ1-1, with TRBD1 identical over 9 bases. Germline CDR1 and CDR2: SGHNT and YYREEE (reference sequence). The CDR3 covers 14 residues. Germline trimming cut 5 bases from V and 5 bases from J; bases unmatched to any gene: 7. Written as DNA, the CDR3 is TGTGCCAGCAGTTCCGGGACAGGGAGTACTGAAGCTTTCTTT. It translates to CASSSGTGSTEAFF. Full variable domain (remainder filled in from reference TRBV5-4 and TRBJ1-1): ETGVTQSPTHLIKTRGQQVTLRCSSQSGHNTVSWYQQALGQGPQFIFQYYREEENGRGNFPPRFSGLQFPNYSSELNVNALELDDSALYLCASSSGTGSTEAFFGQGTRLTVV.